Included here is one T cell receptor (beta chain) sequence, with context. The clone's antigen remains unknown. Base qualities were left out, and no much larger clone turns up one base away. The sample originates from a study of T cell responses to AZD1222 COVID-19 vaccine (dated by TCRdb to the early 2020s). With respect to the entire study: AZD1222 recipients given second doses at about 4 weeks or at about 12 weeks were pooled, since spike-specific TCR depth and breadth were not found to differ between the two schedules. TCR sequencing covered over 230 trial participants: about 210 given two doses of AZD1222 and some 25 given two doses of MenACWY control vaccine. Trial participants were enrolled into age subgroups of 18-55, 56-69 and 70-plus years, which contained around 150, 29 and 61 TCR-sequenced participants, respectively.

V is cut back by 0 bases and J by 0 bases, with 5 bases in the junction unmatched. The CDR3 contains 17 residues, cysteine and phenylalanine counted. Just the 51-base CDR3 DNA is kept, in frame starting at base 1. The germline V gene provides CDR1 SGHNT and CDR2 YENEEA. In light of the paper, this sample's time point label describes: baseline before first vaccination. Vaccinee samples came from UK trials COV001 and COV002, including a single-blind randomized controlled phase 2/3 trial of AZD1222 (ChAdOx1 nCoV-19) in healthy adults. For TCRbeta chain sequencing, PBMC samples from trial participants were taken at day 0 and at day 28 after the second dose. Overall study outcomes, separate from this receptor: Conclusions about previously exposed vaccinees were limited because only six AZD1222 recipients were SARS-CoV-2 seropositive at baseline. Participants were mostly white British, with more females than males. The authors suggested clonal diversity may have been underestimated. Because no day 14 peak-response samples were available, repertoires were characterized only after the peak T cell response. The 56-69-year group was small, and its depth increase did not reach significance, likely because of low power. Vaccine-associated CD4 TCRs spanned the whole spike protein, with dominant responses in regions 160-218 and 743-854. Spike-specific TCR breadth and depth rose significantly after two AZD1222 doses compared with day 0 and with MenACWY recipients. Reportedly, almost half of the unique spike-specific TCRs recognized epitopes lying outside the regions that are mutated in the B.1.351 and B.1.1.7 variants.

The CDR3 regions of human TCRbeta chains were analyzed by immunosequencing. The published analysis was carried out like this. TCRs in the repertoires were matched against a reference library of SARS-CoV-2-specific TCRs that had been generated with the MIRA antigen-specificity platform. Breadth meant the fraction of unique TCRs that were SARS-CoV-2-associated, whereas depth meant the fraction of total T cells that were SARS-CoV-2-associated. Using the MIRA data, each spike-specific TCR was assigned both to the spike region to which the TCR was reactive and to a CD4 or CD8 class. Log10-transformed breadth and depth values were compared by one-way ANOVA with Sidak's multiple comparisons tests. TCRdb obtained this table from immuneACCESS and retained in-frame rearrangements with V and J assigned. These tables miss some clones; where compared with another copy, unresolved V genes account for less than half of the shortfall, and the remainder is unexplained. V and J calls and clone size follow that table, whereas D and trimming were derived from the DNA. In this sample the table shows around 100,000 clones, about 87% of which occur a single time. The ten largest clones take up 1.8% of the sample.

The sequence derives from an adult in good health. The source was peripheral blood, collected on day 0 of AZD1222 vaccination. The rearrangement combines TRBV11-3 with TRBJ2-7, and 10 junction bases match TRBD2. The bases are TGTGCCAGCAGCTTAGACGGACTAGCGGTATTCTCCTACGAGCAGTACTTC. This gives the protein CASSLDGLAVFSYEQYF.